These 23 T cell receptor beta chains were all obtained from the same sample, sequenced in a study of blood T cell repertoires in COVID-19. TCRdb's table, derived via immunoSEQ multiplex PCR, lists solely in-frame clones and lacks some. The sample lists some 96,000 clones, around four fifths occurring once. Sequences were obtained from peripheral blood. All receptors come from a man aged 45 to 65 with active or convalescent COVID-19.

V and J are TRBV10-1 and TRBJ2-7, with D maybe TRBD2 (6 bases). Trimming shortened V by 3 bases and J by 0 bases, and 15 bases separated the two germline ends. CDR3 length: 16 amino acids. Looked up from germline, CDR1 is WNHNN and CDR2 is SYGVQD (reference sequence). The CDR3 bases are TGCGCCAGCAGTGATTCTGGCGGGACCACCTCCTACGAGCAGTACTTC. Translating it yields CASSDSGGTTSYEQYF.

Many counts were recorded for this clone. V is TRBV9 and J is TRBJ2-2; 7 bases are a match to TRBD2. Germline V lookup: CDR1 SGDLS, CDR2 YYNGEE. V dropped 3 bases and J dropped 2; count of bases not matched to a gene: 4. The CDR3 is 15 residues long. The CDR3 here is CASSGDYFNTGELFF. In nucleotides, the CDR3 is TGTGCCAGCAGCGGGGACTACTTTAACACCGGGGAGCTGTTTTTT.

This chain joins TRBV14 and TRBJ2-7, with 7 nucleotides matching TRBD2. The CDR3 sequence is 15 residues long. Germline V CDR1 and CDR2: SGHDN, FVKESK. J was trimmed by 1 base and V by 3 bases; bases with no gene match: 6. Here the CDR3 DNA reads TGTGCCAGCAGCCAGTGGTCCGGGAGGTCCTACGAGCAGTACTTC. This gives the protein CASSQWSGRSYEQYF. The full variable domain, rest sourced from reference TRBV14 and TRBJ2-7, is EAGVTQFPSHSVIEKGQTVTLRCDPISGHDNLYWYRRVMGKEIKFLLHFVKESKQDESGMPNNRFLAERTGGTYSTLKVQPAELEDSGVYFCASSQWSGRSYEQYFGPGTRLTVT.

Comments on this clone: Relative to the germline gene, one junction end is altered; a read error may explain this. The J gene is TRBJ1-4, the V gene TRBV24-1; TRBD1 aligns across 7 bases. Germline CDR1 KGHDR, CDR2 SFDVKD. The CDR3 is 14 residues long. The CDR3 DNA sequence: TGTGCCACTATCTTCCAGGGGGAAAATGGAAAACTGTTTTTT. As protein: CATIFQGENGKLFF.

Only a few counts were recorded for this clone. This chain links TRBV6-4 with TRBJ2-3; 8 nucleotides line up with TRBD1. Germline assignment: CDR1 MRHNA and CDR2 SNTAGT. This CDR3 is 11 amino acids long. The ends lost 9 bases at V and 10 bases at J; junction bases unmatched: 6. CDR3 sequence: CARRQGRSQYF. The CDR3 DNA is TGTGCCAGGCGACAGGGGCGGTCGCAGTATTTT.

The chain is built from TRBV5-1 and TRBJ2-1; TRBD1 might be the D (6 bases). The CDR3 spans 14 residues. Per germline, CDR1 SGHRS and CDR2 YFSETQ. V was shortened by 0 bases and J by 8 bases, with 12 bases between the two germline ends. CDR3 DNA: TGCGCCAGCAGCTTGGAACAGGGAAGGCATGAGCAGTTCTTC. Protein product: CASSLEQGRHEQFF.

The chain joins TRBV5-1 to TRBJ2-2; no clear D. CDR1 and CDR2 from the germline V gene are SGHRS and YFSETQ. The length of the CDR3 is 16 residues. V was trimmed by 1 base and J by 3 bases, leaving 13 bases between them. The CDR3 sequence: CASSLFGSRDTGELFF. Here the CDR3 DNA reads TGCGCCAGCAGCTTGTTTGGTAGCCGAGACACCGGGGAGCTGTTTTTT.

In this sample, this clone turned up many times. This sequence joins TRBV19 and TRBJ1-2, with D possibly being TRBD1 (5 bases). CDR1 LNHDA and CDR2 SQIVND come from the germline V gene (reference sequence). The CDR3 spans 16 residues. Trimming pared 5 bases from V and 0 bases from J, leaving 16 bases between. CDR3 sequence reads: CASSDQTAQANYGYTF. The CDR3 nucleotides read TGTGCCAGTAGTGACCAGACAGCACAGGCTAACTATGGCTACACCTTC.

The chain has TRBV2 and TRBJ2-3, with D tentatively TRBD2 (5 bases). The V and J ends lost 5 bases and 4 bases respectively, with 10 bases between them. The CDR3 has 13 amino acids. Germline loops: CDR1 SNHLY, CDR2 FYNNEI. CDR3 protein: CASSRGWADTQYF. CDR3 nucleotide sequence: TGTGCCAGCAGTCGGGGATGGGCAGATACGCAGTATTTT.

This clone was counted once. J is TRBJ2-7 and V is TRBV4-1, with TRBD2 identical over 10 bases. The germline CDR1 and CDR2 sequences are MGHRA and YSYEKL. This CDR3 contains 14 residues. Trimming took 3 bases from V and 4 from J; bases not matched to a gene: 3. CDR3 in DNA: TGCGCCAGCAGCCAGCGGACTAGCGGTTACGAGCAGTACTTC. It is translated as CASSQRTSGYEQYF.

The chain has TRBV6-5 and TRBJ1-1; no reliable D call. Trimming took 5 bases from V and 5 from J, leaving 12 bases between them. Germline CDR1 and CDR2: MNHEY and SVGAGI. The CDR3 runs to 13 residues. The CDR3 DNA sequence: TGTGCCAGCAGTCCTCGAACCAGAACTGAAGCTTTCTTT. Amino acid sequence: CASSPRTRTEAFF.

This chain connects TRBV24-1 to TRBJ2-4; no clear D gene. Germline V gene sequence: CDR1 KGHDR, CDR2 SFDVKD. The V end lost 4 bases, the J end lost 1 base, and 4 bases lay between the germline ends. The CDR3 runs 13 residues. The chain's CDR3 is CATSDGAKNIQYF. For the CDR3, the DNA is TGTGCCACCAGTGACGGGGCCAAAAACATTCAGTACTTC.

The genes are TRBV9 and TRBJ1-5; D remains ambiguous. The germline gives CDR1 SGDLS, CDR2 YYNGEE. This CDR3 region has 13 residues. Trimming cost V 3 bases and J 4 bases, with 8 bases left between them. For the CDR3, the DNA is TGTGCCAGCAGCGCTGGGAGGAATCAGCCCCAGCATTTT. Translation gives CASSAGRNQPQHF.

V is TRBV7-9 and J is TRBJ2-2, with 9 bases matching TRBD2. Unmatched junction bases numbered 6, after V lost 3 bases and J lost 7 bases. The CDR3 has 15 residues. Germline loops: CDR1 SEHNR, CDR2 FQNEAQ (reference sequence). CDR3 loop: CASSFIAGDIGELFF. CDR3 bases: TGTGCCAGCAGCTTTATAGCGGGAGACATCGGGGAGCTGTTTTTT. Together with reference TRBV7-9 and TRBJ2-2, the CDR3 gives the full variable domain: DTGVSQNPRHKITKRGQNVTFRCDPISEHNRLYWYRQTLGQGPEFLTYFQNEAQLEKSRLLSDRFSAERPKGSFSTLEIQRTEQGDSAMYLCASSFIAGDIGELFFGEGSRLTVL.

This rearrangement joins TRBV24-1 to TRBJ2-1, with 7 bases identical to TRBD2. CDR1 and CDR2 from the germline V gene are KGHDR and SFDVKD. The V segment lost 5 bases and the J segment 6 bases; nucleotides outside the gene matches: 21. This CDR3 comprises 19 residues. The CDR3 region has the DNA TGTGCCACCAGTGCCCCCCCTGGGCGGGAGAGCCATAGAGGCAATGAGCAGTTCTTC. As protein: CATSAPPGRESHRGNEQFF.

The rearrangement joins TRBV6-1 to TRBJ2-7; perhaps TRBD2 as D (5 bases). The CDR3 has 14 residues. Germline loops: CDR1 MNHNS, CDR2 SASEGT. With 3 bases removed from V and 3 bases from J, the gap between germline ends came to 12 bases. The CDR3 DNA sequence: TGTGCCAGCAGTGAGGTGGGAGAAGTCTACGAGCAGTACTTC. Translation gives CASSEVGEVYEQYF.

The genes are TRBV28 and TRBJ1-5; D gene ambiguous. Germline values: CDR1 MDHEN, CDR2 SYDVKM. The CDR3 runs to 14 residues. V was shortened by 3 bases and J by 4 bases, with 10 bases between the two germline ends. CDR3 in DNA: TGTGCCAGCAGTTTGTGGCAAATAAATCAGCCCCAGCATTTT. Its translation: CASSLWQINQPQHF.

Only a few counts were recorded for this clone. The gene calls are TRBV5-1 and TRBJ1-1; D ambiguous. Trimming removed 5 bases at V and 3 bases at J, with 11 bases between. This CDR3 is built from 13 residues. The V gene's germline CDR1 is SGHRS and CDR2 YFSETQ. DNA for the CDR3: TGCGCCAGCAGTGTACGGGGTGACACTGAAGCTTTCTTT. Its translation: CASSVRGDTEAFF.

This sequence joins TRBV7-2 and TRBJ1-4; no definite D call. CDR1 is SGHTA and CDR2 is FQGNSA in the germline V gene. The germline V and J ends were trimmed by 4 bases and 0 bases, with 6 bases remaining between them. The CDR3 runs to 14 residues. DNA of the CDR3: TGTGCCAGCAGCTCTTATGCAACTAATGAAAAACTGTTTTTT. Translating gives CASSSYATNEKLFF.

CDR3 in DNA: TGTGCCAGCAGCCCACGGGGACATAACACCGGGGAGCTGTTTTTT. This translates into CASSPRGHNTGELFF. The V and J genes are TRBV7-3 and TRBJ2-2; the D gene is possibly TRBD1 (6 bases). Germline CDR1 and CDR2: SGHTA and FQGTGA. The CDR3 totals 15 residues. Trimming took off 5 bases at V and 2 bases at J, with 12 bases between the two ends. The whole variable domain, remainder taken from reference TRBV7-3 and TRBJ2-2, is GAGVSQTPSNKVTEKGKYVELRCDPISGHTALYWYRQSLGQGPEFLIYFQGTGAADDSGLPNDRFFAVRPEGSVSTLKIQRTERGDSAVYLCASSPRGHNTGELFFGEGSRLTVL.

J is TRBJ2-2 and V is TRBV9, with D unresolved. The CDR3 sequence is 15 residues long. Trimming shortened V by 4 bases and J by 3 bases, and 13 bases separated the two germline ends. The germline CDR1 and CDR2 sequences are SGDLS and YYNGEE. Written as DNA, the CDR3 is TGTGCCAGCAGCCGGTCCTTCGGTGACACCGGGGAGCTGTTTTTT. It is translated as CASSRSFGDTGELFF.

The J gene is TRBJ2-7, the V gene TRBV4-1; weak D call: TRBD2 (6 bases). CDR1 and CDR2 from the germline V gene are MGHRA and YSYEKL. The length of the CDR3 is 16 residues. V lost 0 bases and J 4 bases, leaving 16 bases between the germline ends. This chain's CDR3 is CASSQDWRDLVYEQYF. The CDR3 region has the DNA TGCGCCAGCAGCCAAGATTGGCGGGACTTGGTGTACGAGCAGTACTTC.

This chain connects TRBV12-3 or TRBV12-4 to TRBJ2-7; D unclear. The CDR3 runs 11 residues. Trimming took 5 bases from V and 6 from J, leaving 8 bases between them. The CDR3, as DNA: TGTGCCAGCAGTGTGCAGGCCGAGCAGTACTTC. This translates into CASSVQAEQYF.